One and the same sample provided the 4 T cell receptor beta chains below, sequenced in a study of glioma-infiltrating T cells after dendritic cell vaccination. Profiled with immunoSEQ multiplex PCR; TCRdb holds only in-frame clones, not every one. The sample carries 40,000 or so clones, 70% to 85% recorded once. Sequencing was performed on blood, taken before dendritic cell vaccination. The receptor set was obtained from a human donor with glioblastoma.

The V and J genes are TRBV28 and TRBJ2-6; TRBD1 agrees at 9 bases. The CDR3 consists of 15 residues. With 5 bases clipped from V and 4 bases from J, the junction kept 3 bases outside the gene matches. Per germline, CDR1 MDHEN and CDR2 SYDVKM. The CDR3 region has the DNA TGTGCCAGCAGTAGGACAGGGGTCGGGGCCAACGTCCTGACTTTC. This codes for CASSRTGVGANVLTF.

This chain uses TRBV7-2 with TRBJ2-7; 15 bases agree with TRBD2. The CDR3 covers 18 residues. After removal of 1 base from V and 4 bases from J, the junction contained 8 bases not matched to a gene. The germline gives CDR1 SGHTA, CDR2 FQGNSA. The CDR3 sequence is CASSLDVGTSGGLYEQYF. The CDR3 DNA reads TGTGCCAGCAGCTTAGACGTCGGGACTAGCGGGGGGTTGTACGAGCAGTACTTC.

Concerning this clone itself: Other DNA sequences of this sample code for an identical CDR3. The chain recombines TRBV7-2 with TRBJ2-7; no reliable D call. V was trimmed by 2 bases and J by 5 bases, leaving 4 bases between them. The CDR3 has 11 amino acids. Germline V gene data show CDR1 as SGHTA and CDR2 as FQGNSA. This CDR3 reads CASSLRDEQYF. The DNA of the CDR3 is TGTGCCAGCAGCTTAAGAGACGAGCAGTACTTC.

The chain uses TRBV4-3 and TRBJ2-7, with 8 bases that match TRBD2. V lost 1 base to trimming and J lost 2 bases; unmatched junction nucleotides: 10. The germline CDR1 and CDR2 sequences are LGHNA and YSLEER. This CDR3 spans 17 amino acids. CDR3 nucleotide sequence: TGCGCCAGCAGCCAAGGCCTTTGGGCGGGGGGCACCTACGAGCAGTACTTC. It codes for CASSQGLWAGGTYEQYF.